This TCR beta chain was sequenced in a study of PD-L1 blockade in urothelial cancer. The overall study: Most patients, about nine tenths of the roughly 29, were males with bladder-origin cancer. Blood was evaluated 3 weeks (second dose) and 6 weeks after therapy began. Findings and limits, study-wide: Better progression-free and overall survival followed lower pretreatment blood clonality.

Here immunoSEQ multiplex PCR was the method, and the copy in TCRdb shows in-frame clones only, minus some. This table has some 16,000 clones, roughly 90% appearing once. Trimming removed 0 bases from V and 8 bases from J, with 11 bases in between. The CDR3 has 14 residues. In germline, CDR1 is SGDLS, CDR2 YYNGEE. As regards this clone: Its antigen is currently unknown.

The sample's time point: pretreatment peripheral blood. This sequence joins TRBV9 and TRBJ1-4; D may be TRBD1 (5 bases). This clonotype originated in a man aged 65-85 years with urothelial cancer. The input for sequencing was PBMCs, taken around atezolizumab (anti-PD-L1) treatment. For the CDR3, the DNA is TGTGCCAGCAGCGTAGACCAGGGTAGAGAAAAACTGTTTTTT. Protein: CASSVDQGREKLFF.